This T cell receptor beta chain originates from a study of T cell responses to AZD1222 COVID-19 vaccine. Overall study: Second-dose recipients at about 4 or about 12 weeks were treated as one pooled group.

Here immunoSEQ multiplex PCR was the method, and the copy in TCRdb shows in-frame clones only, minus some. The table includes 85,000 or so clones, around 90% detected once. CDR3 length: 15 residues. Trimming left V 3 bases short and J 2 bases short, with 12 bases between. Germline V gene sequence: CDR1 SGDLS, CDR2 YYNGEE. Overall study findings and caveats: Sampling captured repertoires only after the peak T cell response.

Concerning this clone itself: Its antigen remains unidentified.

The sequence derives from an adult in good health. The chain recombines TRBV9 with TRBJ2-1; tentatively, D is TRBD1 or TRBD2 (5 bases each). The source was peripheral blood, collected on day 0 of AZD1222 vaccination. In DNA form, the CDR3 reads TGTGCCAGCAGCGCGGGCGTGGGGGCCTACAATGAGCAGTTCTTC. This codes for CASSAGVGAYNEQFF.